This T cell receptor beta chain was recorded in a study of cytomegalovirus exposure and HLA in healthy donors (dated by TCRdb to 2017 to 2019). Describing the broader study: An earlier analysis of around 600 of the donors reported approximately 300 Gb of sequence data and 117 million unique TCR beta sequences from about 180 million T cells. The T cell repertoires of several hundred subjects were profiled by immunosequencing and related to cytomegalovirus serostatus. Approximately 310 gigabases of sequencing data and tens of millions of unique TCR sequences were included in an early release covering 550 to 650 HLA-typed donors. In a later genetic analysis, genome-wide SNP genotypes for about three fifths of the roughly 670 donors were used, and that subset was treated as a discovery cohort. In the later analysis, no new phenotypic data were used to find candidate immune exposures; instead, reliance was placed on TCR beta sequences and their occurrence across donors. All discovery cohort repertoires had been generated using a single sequencing platform. The number of typed donors differed by locus: about 620-630 for A, B, C, DRB1 and DQB1; approximately 540 for DQA1; 606 for DPA1; and roughly 490 for DPB1. Along with the approximately 650-subject first cohort, a separate validation cohort of approximately 110 different subjects was used. Among some 410 genotyped donors of the cohort, an average of around 250,000 unique TCR beta nucleotide sequences was sequenced per donor, of which about 18% were non-productive. Donor age, sex, ethnicity and CMV serostatus were collected together with the repertoire data. Among the roughly 370 genotyped donors, around 81% belonged to the genetic ancestry cluster associated with self-reported Caucasian donors. A later analysis re-examined previously published TCR beta repertoires from just over 650 donors and added high-resolution HLA genotyping to investigate patterns of TCR occurrence. Several DR-DQ haplotypes were handled as single units for association and clustering, since linkage in the cohort was strong. To decide whether each TCR beta V gene segment behaved as functional or pseudogenic, an earlier analysis of approximately 600 of the donors relied on high-throughput TCR beta sequencing. The aim of the study was to test whether cataloging public T cell receptors could identify signatures of past pathogen exposure. HLA typing included class I and class II loci at four-digit resolution. High-throughput TCR immunosequencing, statistical association of individual TCRs with disease status, and machine learning were combined to predict cytomegalovirus infection status.

To note about this clone: Its antigen has not been determined.

Overall study outcomes, separate from this receptor: The classifier was reported to diagnose cytomegalovirus status with high specificity and sensitivity in both the original cohort and the validation cohort. In a later genetic analysis, a missense DCLRE1C variant was associated with V-gene and J-gene trimming of TCR beta chains, and the association was replicated in an independent cohort. Roughly uniform sequencing depth across donors was assumed in presence/absence analyses, although this assumption may not hold. The study gave a list of under 200 TCR beta chains associated with cytomegalovirus. A later analysis associated 15,000 or so TCR beta sequences with specific HLA alleles at a false discovery rate of 0.05. Across donors, most TCR sequences were observed very rarely, whereas some public TCRs were present in many individuals. According to a later analysis, parvovirus B19, influenza, CMV and Epstein-Barr virus appeared linked to several top co-occurrence clusters. A few of the identified cytomegalovirus-associated TCR beta chains were confirmed in vitro to be specific for cytomegalovirus antigens. A group of highly shared sequence variants was considered likely to be a technical artifact of the sequencing pipeline. A further reported finding was that TCR beta sequences accurately predicted the HLA-A and HLA-B alleles for most subjects in the first cohort. The cohort was sequenced for TCR beta chains only, and without alpha or paired-chain data the features that could be detected were limited. The authors suggested that the approach could potentially be extended to other disease states and immunological phenotypes. An earlier analysis of approximately 500 of the donors showed that most TCR beta V segments appeared in productive rearrangements either about 90% or about 30% of the time, which broadly matched IMGT annotations. Compared with the roughly 700-donor mean, donors in an Asian-associated ancestry cluster had fewer N-insertions in productive TCRs, according to a later genetic analysis. Because counts were too low, roughly 17 rarely observed V segments, including chromosome 9 orphons, were left out of the earlier analysis of several hundred of the donors. According to a later analysis, most CMV-associated TCR beta chains appeared to be HLA-restricted, and the HLA associations seemed to be driven largely by CMV exposure. Assigning TCR associations to individual alleles was difficult when HLA alleles, especially DR and DQ, strongly co-occurred. Because the 87-base-pair reads could not distinguish some IMGT-functional V segments, including TRBV6-2 and TRBV6-3, those segments were excluded. According to a later analysis, TCR association rates differed among HLA loci, with DRB1 alleles showing the most associated TCRs and HLA-C alleles showing the fewest. A later analysis found that HLA-associated TCR beta chains were more clonally expanded and had lower generation probabilities than equally common non-associated chains. The only immune exposure information available for the cohort was CMV serostatus. Linkage disequilibrium might explain the correlated functional status among segregating V segments, but an unknown experimental factor could not be excluded. Because HLA typing was missing for some donors at each locus, association tests included only the typed subset.

The CDR3, cysteine through phenylalanine, is 15 amino acids long. Left in the record is the CDR3 DNA by itself, 45 bases read in frame from the first base. V gives up 0 bases and J gives up 3 bases, and the segment between their germline ends measures 10 bases. For CDR1 and CDR2, the germline V gene (reference sequence) lists PRHDT and FYEKMQ. The cohort comprised 666 healthy bone marrow donors. Cohort members were all nominally healthy when sampled, although unrecorded immune exposures were likely present. The donor was CMV seronegative and belonged to the group of 352 seronegative cohort members. Every donor gave a peripheral blood sample, and the peripheral blood mononuclear cells from that sample were used for TCR beta sequencing. Genomic DNA extraction from the blood cell samples was performed with the Qiagen DNeasy Blood Extraction Kit. Library creation used the immunoSEQ multiplex PCR assay. The multiplex PCR relied on a mix of 60 forward primers for TCR Vbeta segments and 13 reverse primers for TCR Jbeta segments. A multiplex PCR assay on genomic DNA amplified the CDR3 region of rearranged TCR beta genes. Amplified TCR beta libraries were sequenced as 87-base-pair reads on the Illumina HiSeq System. The study's own analysis went as follows. A later analysis tallied 75 million to 85 million unique TCR beta chains across the 640 or so repertoires, and 10 million to 11 million of those chains were shared by two or more donors. Raw reads were error-corrected and collapsed into unique sequences by a nearest-neighbor algorithm in which closely related sequences were merged to remove PCR and sequencing errors. CDR3 sequences were aligned to IMGT reference sequences to assign V, D and J gene segments. Each retained sequence needed at least a six-nucleotide match to both a V gene segment and a J gene segment. Rearrangements were called productive when the CDR3 lacked stop codons and stayed in frame with V and J; all others were non-productive. CDR3 was defined according to IMGT convention as the region running from the second conserved V-encoded cysteine to the conserved J-encoded phenylalanine. The earlier analysis of around 640 of the donors excluded sequences that lacked an unambiguous match to a single V gene segment. In an earlier analysis of several hundred of the donors, V segments were called functional above 56.7% productive rearrangements and were called segregating when the between-donor standard deviation exceeded 5%. A statistical classification framework was built for diagnosing cytomegalovirus status from the catalog of TCR beta chain sequences. In a later analysis, V and J genes were assigned by comparing TCR nucleotide sequences against IMGT/GENE-DB human TR gene sequences. Using the TCRdist pipeline, a later analysis assigned CDR3 sequences along with most-parsimonious VDJ recombination scenarios. In a later analysis, each TCR beta chain was defined by its CDR3 amino acid sequence together with its V-gene family, and reads lacking a unique V-gene family were excluded. In a later analysis, around 650 highly shared, low-generation-probability nucleotide sequences were removed to address suspected cross-contamination and a sequencing artifact. For each public chain, a later analysis derived a clonal expansion index from normalized ranks of inferred template counts within each repertoire. A later analysis computed generation probabilities with a VDJ recombination model fitted to out-of-frame rearrangements, and checked the results against IGoR. In a later analysis, hypergeometric tests were used to score TCR-TCR, TCR-HLA and TCR-CMV co-occurrence, with a repertoire-size bias correction applied to TCR pairs. To estimate false discovery rates, a later analysis permuted the HLA or CMV assignments 20 times. A later analysis grouped co-occurring TCRs with DBSCAN, adding TCRdist sequence similarity when clustering within HLA-allele-positive subsets. Co-occurrence clustering excluded repertoires with fewer than 30,000 or more than 120,000 public chains, plus five with anomalous nucleotide sharing. TCRdb limited this immuneACCESS table to in-frame rearrangements with V and J called. A share of clones is missing; checked studies link under half to unresolved V genes, and the rest is unexplained. Clonal size and the V and J genes are those of that table, whereas D and trimming came from the DNA. The sample table includes about 140,000 clones. Clones ranked in the top ten supply 2% to 2.5% of the sample.

The chain couples TRBV13 to TRBJ2-3, with TRBD1 perhaps the D gene, on 7 matching bases. What was sequenced was PBMCs. The receptor comes from a young woman in good health and CMV-seronegative. CDR3 sequence: CASSLGTGRTDTQYF. In nucleotide form, the sequence is TGTGCCAGCAGCTTAGGGACAGGGAGGACAGATACGCAGTATTTT.